This T cell receptor (beta chain) was observed in a study of blood T cell repertoires in COVID-19. Clones were sequenced by immunoSEQ multiplex PCR, and TCRdb holds only the in-frame ones, with some missing. The sample includes fewer than 150,000 clones, around four fifths of them seen just once. This clone was counted between two and nine times. With 3 bases clipped from V and 4 bases from J, the junction kept 14 bases outside the gene matches. The CDR3 length is 18 residues. In germline, CDR1 is MGHRA, CDR2 YSYEKL. The receptor was isolated from a man aged 25-40 years who had recovered from COVID-19. Sequenced material: PBMCs or T cells enriched from blood (not recorded which). This chain connects TRBV4-1 to TRBJ2-5; 10 nucleotides align to TRBD2. The CDR3 coding sequence is TGCGCCAGCAGCCATATAAACTTAATAGCGGGAGGAGGAGAGACCCAGTACTTC. Its protein is CASSHINLIAGGGETQYF.